This is a list of T cell receptor beta chains from one sample in a study of PD-L1 blockade in urothelial cancer. Profiling relied on immunoSEQ multiplex PCR, and the TCRdb table lists in-frame clones only, not all of them. The sample has about 87,000 clones, around 83% seen once. Sequences were derived from PBMCs, sampled around atezolizumab (anti-PD-L1) treatment. The receptors were sampled from a man aged 60-69 years with urothelial cancer. CDR3s include the opening cysteine and the closing phenylalanine or tryptophan. The order of the fields is CDR3 protein, CDR3 length, V gene, J gene.

CDR3aa: CASSLVGQGEETQYF
len: 15
v_gene: TRBV7-6
j_gene: TRBJ2-5

CDR3aa: CASSQIGGGVAGELFF
len: 16
v_gene: TRBV5-4
j_gene: TRBJ2-2

CDR3aa: CASSGSRGGLNYEQYF
len: 16
v_gene: TRBV27
j_gene: TRBJ2-7

CDR3aa: CASSLRGGVGTGELFF
len: 16
v_gene: TRBV7-9
j_gene: TRBJ2-2

CDR3aa: CASSFDSFNQPQHF
len: 14
v_gene: TRBV5-1
j_gene: TRBJ1-5

CDR3aa: CASSRDSATDTQYF
len: 14
v_gene: TRBV7-7
j_gene: TRBJ2-3

CDR3aa: CASSLASGNNYGYTF
len: 15
v_gene: TRBV5-1
j_gene: TRBJ1-2

CDR3aa: CASSQRQASNTGELFF
len: 16
v_gene: TRBV4-1
j_gene: TRBJ2-2

CDR3aa: CASSLYRGSSYNEQFF
len: 16
v_gene: TRBV4-3
j_gene: TRBJ2-1

CDR3aa: CASSPGLGGREQFF
len: 14
v_gene: TRBV18
j_gene: TRBJ2-1

CDR3aa: CASSEHGGQGRTGNTIYF
len: 18
v_gene: TRBV6-1
j_gene: TRBJ1-3

CDR3aa: CASSALTTSYEQYF
len: 14
v_gene: TRBV2
j_gene: TRBJ2-7

CDR3aa: CASKGGGRAAGELFF
len: 15
v_gene: TRBV28
j_gene: TRBJ2-2

CDR3aa: CASSLNYQVNYEQYF
len: 15
v_gene: TRBV5-6
j_gene: TRBJ2-7

CDR3aa: CASSDGTVLIYEQYF
len: 15
v_gene: TRBV2
j_gene: TRBJ2-7

CDR3aa: CASSQGQGGEQYF
len: 13
v_gene: TRBV5-1
j_gene: TRBJ2-7

CDR3aa: CASSPTGESNTEAFF
len: 15
v_gene: TRBV18
j_gene: TRBJ1-1

CDR3aa: CAVQGSQRWTTEAFF
len: 15
v_gene: TRBV28
j_gene: TRBJ1-1

CDR3aa: CAIRGVDNEKLFF
len: 13
v_gene: TRBV10-3
j_gene: TRBJ1-4

CDR3aa: CASSPLGLAYGQETQYF
len: 17
v_gene: TRBV4-1
j_gene: TRBJ2-5

CDR3aa: CASSFRDRGGKNTEAFF
len: 17
v_gene: TRBV7-9
j_gene: TRBJ1-1

CDR3aa: CASSLQGQGANYGYTF
len: 16
v_gene: TRBV19
j_gene: TRBJ1-2

CDR3aa: CAWGAWEVYNEQFF
len: 14
v_gene: TRBV30
j_gene: TRBJ2-1

CDR3aa: CASSGWGRAFRNEQFF
len: 16
v_gene: TRBV2
j_gene: TRBJ2-1

CDR3aa: CASRRNADYGYTF
len: 13
v_gene: TRBV28
j_gene: TRBJ1-2

CDR3aa: CASSEARGGQPQHF
len: 14
v_gene: TRBV6-1
j_gene: TRBJ1-5